This T cell receptor (beta chain) appears in the sequencing data of a study of blood T cell repertoires in COVID-19. In the study overall: T cells, B-cell-depleted T cells, or PBMCs provided the cDNA or gDNA that served as material.

V lost 0 bases and J lost 6, with 8 bases in between. Per the germline V gene, CDR1 is SGHNT and CDR2 is YENEEA. The CDR3 sequence is 13 residues long. This clone was detected once. Original analysis: The authors estimated nucleated cell counts from reference gene primer amplification. Generated by immunoSEQ multiplex PCR, the TCRdb table keeps only in-frame clones and is missing some. V and J calls and clone size are copied from that table; D and trimming were computed from the DNA. The data contain 150,000 to 200,000 clones, 70% to 90% of them singletons. This sequence joins TRBV11-3 and TRBJ1-2; tentatively, D is TRBD1 (6 bases). The TCR originated in a human donor in a cohort sampled during active COVID-19. What was sequenced was peripheral blood. The CDR3 loop reads CASSLDRGDGYTF. DNA of the CDR3: TGTGCCAGCAGCTTAGACAGGGGAGATGGCTACACCTTC.